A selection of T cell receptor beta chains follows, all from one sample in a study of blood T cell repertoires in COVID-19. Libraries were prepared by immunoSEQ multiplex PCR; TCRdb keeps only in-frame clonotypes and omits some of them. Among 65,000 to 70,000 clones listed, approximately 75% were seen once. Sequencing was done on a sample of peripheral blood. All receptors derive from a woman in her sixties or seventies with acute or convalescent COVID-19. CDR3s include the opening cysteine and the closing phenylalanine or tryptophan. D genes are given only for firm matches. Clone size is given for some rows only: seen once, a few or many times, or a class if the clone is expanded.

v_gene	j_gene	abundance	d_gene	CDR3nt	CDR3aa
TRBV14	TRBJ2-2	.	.	TGTGCCAGCAGCCCCAGATTTGGGGTTGGGGGCCACACCGGGGAGCTGTTTTTT	CASSPRFGVGGHTGELFF
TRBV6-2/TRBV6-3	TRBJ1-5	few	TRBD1	TGTGCCAGCAGTGTCGACAGGGGTTATCAGCCCCAGCATTTT	CASSVDRGYQPQHF
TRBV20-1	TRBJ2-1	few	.	TGCAGTGCTAGTAGGCTAGACTCCGGTGAGCAGTTCTTC	CSASRLDSGEQFF
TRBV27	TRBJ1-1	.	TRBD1	TGTGCCAGCAGCACAGGGGCTGAAGCTTTCTTT	CASSTGAEAFF
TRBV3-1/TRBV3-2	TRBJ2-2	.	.	TGTGCCAGCAGCCCACAGGGACCCGGGGAGCTGTTTTTT	CASSPQGPGELFF
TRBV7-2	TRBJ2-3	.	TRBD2	TGTGCCAGCAGCTTACAGCGGGGGTTGAATACGCAGTATTTT	CASSLQRGLNTQYF
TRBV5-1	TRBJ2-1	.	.	TGCGCCAGCAGCTTGGTGTCCGCGGGGACGAATGAGCAGTTCTTC	CASSLVSAGTNEQFF
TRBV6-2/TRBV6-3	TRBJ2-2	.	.	TGTGCCAGCAGTTACTGGTGGGGGGTGTCCACCGGGGAGCTGTTTTTT	CASSYWWGVSTGELFF
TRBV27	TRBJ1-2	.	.	TGTGCCAGCAGACGCGACACGAACAGTATCTATGGCTACACCTTC	CASRRDTNSIYGYTF
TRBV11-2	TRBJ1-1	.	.	TGTGCCAGCAGCTTAGATCTGGCGGTTAAGGCTTTCTTT	CASSLDLAVKAFF
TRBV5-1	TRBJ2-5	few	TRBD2	TGCGCCAGCAGCTGGGGAGGGTCGGAGACCCAGTACTTC	CASSWGGSETQYF
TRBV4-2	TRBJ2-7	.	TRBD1	TGTGCCAGCAGCCAAGCTGGGTGGGCAGGGGGTGATGACGAGCAGTACTTC	CASSQAGWAGGDDEQYF
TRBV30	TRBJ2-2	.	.	TGTGCCTGGAGTTCAGGGGTGGAAGTCGGGGAGCTGTTTTTT	CAWSSGVEVGELFF
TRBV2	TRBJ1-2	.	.	TGTGCCAGCAGTGGACAGGCAGTCAACTATGGCTACACCTTC	CASSGQAVNYGYTF
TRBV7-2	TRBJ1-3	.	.	TGTGCCAGCAGCTTCGTCCGCTCTGGAAACACCATATATTTT	CASSFVRSGNTIYF
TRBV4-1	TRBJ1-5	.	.	TGCGCCACCTCGACAGGTGTTGGCAATCAGCCCCAGCATTTT	CATSTGVGNQPQHF
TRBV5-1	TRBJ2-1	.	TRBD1	TGCGCCAGCAGCCCGGGACAGACCACCTACAATGAGCAGTTCTTC	CASSPGQTTYNEQFF
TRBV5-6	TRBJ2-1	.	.	TGTGCCAGCATCTCGACCGGTGGCAGGGCCTACAATGAGCAGTTCTTC	CASISTGGRAYNEQFF
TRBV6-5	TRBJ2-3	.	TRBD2	TGTGCCAGCAGTTACGGAGGGACTAGCGGGGGGGAGTATTTT	CASSYGGTSGGEYF
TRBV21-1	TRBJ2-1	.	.	TGTGCCAGCAGCAAATCAGCAGGGTACAACAATGAGCAGTTCTTC	CASSKSAGYNNEQFF
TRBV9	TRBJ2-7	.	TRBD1	TGTGCCAGCAGCGTAATGGACAGGGGTTACGAGCAGTACTTC	CASSVMDRGYEQYF
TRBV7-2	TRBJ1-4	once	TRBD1	TGTGCCAGTTCGCCGGGACAGGGGGTTGAAAAACTGTTTTTT	CASSPGQGVEKLFF
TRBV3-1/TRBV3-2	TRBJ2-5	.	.	TGTGCCAGCAGCCAAGGGCGGCGACCCCTTCAAGAGACCCAGTACTTC	CASSQGRRPLQETQYF
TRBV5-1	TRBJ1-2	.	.	TGCGCCAGCAGCTTGGCCCGGGGAGAGGACTATGGCTACACCTTC	CASSLARGEDYGYTF
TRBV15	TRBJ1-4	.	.	TGTGCCACCAGCAGAGAGCCCCTCCCAGGAGAAAAACTGTTTTTT	CATSREPLPGEKLFF
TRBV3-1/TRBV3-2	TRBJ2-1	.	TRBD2	TGTGCCAGCAGCCAAGATATTGAGGGCGGGGCACTAGCGTCGGGCGATGAGCAGTTCTTC	CASSQDIEGGALASGDEQFF
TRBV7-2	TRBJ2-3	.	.	TGTGCCAGCAGCTTAGCTACAGGGTGGGCTACAAATACGCAGTATTTT	CASSLATGWATNTQYF
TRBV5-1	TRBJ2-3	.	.	TGCGCCAGCAGCTTCTCGGGCGGGAGCACAGATACGCAGTATTTT	CASSFSGGSTDTQYF
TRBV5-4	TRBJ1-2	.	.	TGTGCCAGCAGCTTGACAGGGCTTAACTATGGCTACACCTTC	CASSLTGLNYGYTF
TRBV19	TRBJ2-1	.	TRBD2	TGTGCCAGTAGTATGATAGCGGGGGGGTCCAACAATGAGCAGTTCTTC	CASSMIAGGSNNEQFF
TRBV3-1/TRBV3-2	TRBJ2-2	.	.	TGTGCCAGCAGTCAGGACGACAGGCCCACCGGGGAGCTGTTTTTT	CASSQDDRPTGELFF
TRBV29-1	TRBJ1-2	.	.	TGCAGCGTTCTGACAGGTGTCTATGGCTACACCTTC	CSVLTGVYGYTF
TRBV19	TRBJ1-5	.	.	TGTGCCAGTAGTTCCGTTTCAGTTAGCAATCAGCCCCAGCATTTT	CASSSVSVSNQPQHF
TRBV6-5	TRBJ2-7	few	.	TGTGCCAGCAGCCCCGTCGGTTACGAGCAGTACTTC	CASSPVGYEQYF
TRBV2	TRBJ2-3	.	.	TGTGCCAGCAGTGGGGCCGGATTTAGCACAGATACGCAGTATTTT	CASSGAGFSTDTQYF
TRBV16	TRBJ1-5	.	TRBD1	TGTGCCAGCAGCCCCCTCCAGGGGGCGGCTAATCAGCCCCAGCATTTT	CASSPLQGAANQPQHF
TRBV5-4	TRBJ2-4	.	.	TGTGCCAGCAGCCCAATGCAGGGCGACAAAAACATTCAGTACTTC	CASSPMQGDKNIQYF
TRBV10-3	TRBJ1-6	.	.	TGTGCCATCAGTGGGGTCCTCGGGGATTCACCCCTCCACTTT	CAISGVLGDSPLHF
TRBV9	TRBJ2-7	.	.	TGTGCCAGCAGCGTAACCGGGGGATCCTACGAGCAGTACTTC	CASSVTGGSYEQYF
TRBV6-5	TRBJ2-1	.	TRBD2	TGTGCCAGCAGTTACGGGACTAGCGGGGGGAGGGATGAGCAGTTCTTC	CASSYGTSGGRDEQFF
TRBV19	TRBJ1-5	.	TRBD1	TGTGCCAGTAGTACCCCGACCGGGACAGGGAACCAGCCCCAGCATTTT	CASSTPTGTGNQPQHF
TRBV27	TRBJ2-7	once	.	TGTGCCAGCAGTTTTTCCAGCGAGCAACACTCCTACGAGCAGTACTTC	CASSFSSEQHSYEQYF
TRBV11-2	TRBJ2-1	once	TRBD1	TGTGCCAGCAGCCGGGACAGGGTGTTGTACAATGAGCAGTTCTTC	CASSRDRVLYNEQFF
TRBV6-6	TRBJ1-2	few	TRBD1	TGTGCCAGCAGTTACGGGACAGGGGAGTATGGCTACACCTTC	CASSYGTGEYGYTF
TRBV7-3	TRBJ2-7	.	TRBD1	TGTGCCAGCAGCTCCGGGCCGGGACAGTCCTACGAGCAGTACTTC	CASSSGPGQSYEQYF
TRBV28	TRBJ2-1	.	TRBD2	TGTGCCAGCAGTCAATCTAGCGGGGGGGCCCGTGAGCAGTTCTTC	CASSQSSGGAREQFF
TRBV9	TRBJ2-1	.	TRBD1	TGTGCCAGCAGCGTAGCGGCCGGCCAGGGCCGGGACAGAGACAATGAGCAGTTCTTC	CASSVAAGQGRDRDNEQFF
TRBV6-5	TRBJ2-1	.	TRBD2	TGTGCCACCAGGGCGGGGGAGGCGGGGTACAATGAGCAGTTCTTC	CATRAGEAGYNEQFF
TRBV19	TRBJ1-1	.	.	TGTGCCAGTAGTATTAGGCGGTCTTTGAACACTGAAGCTTTCTTT	CASSIRRSLNTEAFF
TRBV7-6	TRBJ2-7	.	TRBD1	TGTGCCAGCAGCTCTGGGACAGCAGCGACCTACGAGCAGTACTTC	CASSSGTAATYEQYF
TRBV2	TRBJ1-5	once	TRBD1	TGTGCCAGCAGTTGGGGACAGGGCAATCAGCCCCAGCATTTT	CASSWGQGNQPQHF
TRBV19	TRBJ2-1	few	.	TGTGCCAGTAGTATGGGTCGGGGGTTGGATGAGCAGTTCTTC	CASSMGRGLDEQFF
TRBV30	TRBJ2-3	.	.	TGTGCCTGGAGTAAAGCCTCTAGCACAGATACGCAGTATTTT	CAWSKASSTDTQYF
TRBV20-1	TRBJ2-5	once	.	TGCAGTGCTAGTGGGGCCGCAGGGTCCCAAGAGACCCAGTACTTC	CSASGAAGSQETQYF
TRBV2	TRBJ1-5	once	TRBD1	TGTGCCAGCAGGGACAGGGCATTCGTCAATCAGCCCCAGCATTTT	CASRDRAFVNQPQHF